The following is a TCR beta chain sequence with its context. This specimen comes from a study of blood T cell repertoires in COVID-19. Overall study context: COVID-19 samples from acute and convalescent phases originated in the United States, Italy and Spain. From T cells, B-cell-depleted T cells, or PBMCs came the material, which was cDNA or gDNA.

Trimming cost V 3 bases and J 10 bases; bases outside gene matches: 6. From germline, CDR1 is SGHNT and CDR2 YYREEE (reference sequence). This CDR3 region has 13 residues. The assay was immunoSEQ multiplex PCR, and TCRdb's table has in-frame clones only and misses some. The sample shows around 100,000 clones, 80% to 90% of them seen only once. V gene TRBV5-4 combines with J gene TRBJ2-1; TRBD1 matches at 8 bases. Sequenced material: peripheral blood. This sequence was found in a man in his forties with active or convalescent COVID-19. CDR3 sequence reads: CASSSQGALEQFF. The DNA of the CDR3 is TGTGCCAGCAGCTCCCAGGGGGCATTAGAGCAGTTCTTC.